The next 10 T cell receptor beta chains were all read from a single sample in a study of CD8 T cells in Susac syndrome. RNA totalling roughly 0.45 to 1 ug underwent reverse transcription with random hexamers. TCRdb independently ran MiXCR on the immunoSEQ multiplex PCR reads; one entry per CDR3 protein. The top ten clones hold about 0.21% of a sample with just over 150,000 distinct CDR3 sequences, approximately 96% of them seen once. The sequenced sample was CD8+ T cells from PBMCs. The source is a human donor with multiple sclerosis.

The chain couples TRBV5-1 to TRBJ1-1; no clear D. CDR1 is SGHRS and CDR2 is YFSETQ in the germline V gene. V lost 0 bases and J 3 bases, leaving 12 bases between the germline ends. The CDR3 covers 15 residues. Here the CDR3 reads CASSLEEGGYTEAFF. In DNA form, the CDR3 reads TGCGCCAGCAGCTTGGAAGAGGGAGGATACACTGAAGCTTTCTTT. The full variable domain, completed using reference TRBV5-1 and TRBJ1-1, is KAGVTQTPRYLIKTRGQQVTLSCSPISGHRSVSWYQQTPGQGLQFLFEYFSETQRNKGNFPGRFSGRQFSNSRSEMNVSTLELGDSALYLCASSLEEGGYTEAFFGQGTRLTVV.

This chain joins TRBV29-1 and TRBJ1-4; 8 bases align to TRBD1. V trimming: 6 bases; J trimming: 6 bases; junction bases outside the gene matches: 6. The V gene's germline CDR1 is SQVTM and CDR2 ANQGSEA. The CDR3 has 13 amino acids. The CDR3 DNA follows: TGCAGCGTCGCAGGGGGCGCCGATGAAAAACTGTTTTTT. It translates to CSVAGGADEKLFF.

The chain combines TRBV29-1 with TRBJ1-1; D uncertain. The CDR3 is 13 residues long. From germline, CDR1 is SQVTM and CDR2 ANQGSEA. Trimming removed 4 bases from V and 1 base from J, with 10 bases in between. DNA of the CDR3: TGCAGCGTTGGAGAAGGTAGGAACACTGAAGCTTTCTTT. Encoded protein: CSVGEGRNTEAFF.

The chain employs TRBV23-1 and TRBJ2-5, with 9 bases aligning to TRBD1. TRBV23-1 is an ORF, with its function uncertain. The V gene end was trimmed by 0 bases and the J gene end by 2 bases; junction bases not matched to a gene: 10. The CDR3 contains 18 residues. The CDR3 nucleotides read TGCGCCAGCAGTCAATCCTGGGACAGGGACGCGCCTCAAGAGACCCAGTACTTC. Encoded protein: CASSQSWDRDAPQETQYF.

This sequence joins TRBV27 and TRBJ2-1, with TRBD2 matching over 11 bases. This CDR3 spans 14 amino acids. Trimming took 7 bases from V and 6 from J; bases not matched to a gene: 5. From germline, CDR1 is MNHEY and CDR2 SMNVEV (reference sequence). CDR3 residues: CASTRLAGTNEQFF. CDR3 nucleotide sequence: TGTGCCAGCACTCGACTAGCGGGGACCAATGAGCAGTTCTTC.

This clonotype has a single count. The V call is TRBV9, the J call TRBJ1-2; D might be TRBD1 (5 bases). CDR3 length equals 15 residues. Per the germline V gene, CDR1 is SGDLS and CDR2 is YYNGEE. Trimming took 0 bases from V and 3 from J, leaving 12 bases between them. CDR3 nucleotides: TGTGCCAGCAGCGTAGATGGCAGGGCGGACTATGGCTACACCTTC. The encoded protein is CASSVDGRADYGYTF. Variable domain in full (rest from reference TRBV9 and TRBJ1-2): DSGVTQTPKHLITATGQRVTLRCSPRSGDLSVYWYQQSLDQGLQFLIQYYNGEERAKGNILERFSAQQFPDLHSELNLSSLELGDSALYFCASSVDGRADYGYTFGSGTRLTVV.

V and J are TRBV30 and TRBJ1-1, with unresolved D. The CDR3 totals 15 residues. Germline V gene sequence: CDR1 GTSNPN, CDR2 SVGIG (reference sequence). The V end lost 0 bases, the J end lost 5 bases, and 16 bases lay between the germline ends. The CDR3 bases are TGTGCCTGGAGTGTACTTAGGCCCACGGCTACTGAAGCTTTCTTT. It codes for CAWSVLRPTATEAFF.

The CDR3 region has the DNA TGTGCCAGCAGCTTCAGGGGGCTCTCCTACGAGCAGTACTTC. Translated, it gives CASSFRGLSYEQYF. V gene TRBV11-2 combines with J gene TRBJ2-7, with 8 positions matching TRBD1. After removal of 3 bases from V and 0 bases from J, the junction contained 1 base not matched to a gene. The CDR3 runs to 14 residues. CDR1 and CDR2 from the germline V gene are SGHAT and FQNNGV.

The chain joins TRBV5-4 to TRBJ2-7, with D perhaps TRBD2 (5 bases). Germline CDR1 SGHNT, CDR2 YYREEE (reference sequence). Trimming cost V 4 bases and J 4 bases, with 15 bases left between them. The CDR3 length is 14 residues. CDR3 nucleotide sequence: TGTGCCAGCAGCCCTCTTGAGGGCGGGTACGAGCAGTACTTC. Its translation is CASSPLEGGYEQYF.

The V call is TRBV20-1, the J call TRBJ2-4; 7 nucleotides agree with TRBD2. CDR1 and CDR2 (germline): DFQATT, SNEGSKA (reference sequence). The CDR3 runs 14 residues. With 5 bases clipped from V and 3 bases from J, the junction kept 7 bases outside the gene matches. The CDR3: CSAGGRDYKNIQYF. The CDR3 coding sequence is TGCAGTGCTGGGGGACGGGACTACAAAAACATTCAGTACTTC.